One sample yielded the 8 T cell receptor beta chains listed below, sequenced in a study of blood T cell repertoires in COVID-19 (dated by TCRdb to the early 2020s). The library was produced with the immunoSEQ multiplex PCR assay. TCRdb mirrors the immuneACCESS table, restricted to in-frame sequences. Some clones are absent from its copies; in checked studies, under half trace to an unresolved V gene, and the reason for the others is unknown. Present in this sample are roughly 180,000 clones, less than 85% of which were seen just once. The ten largest account for around 6.8% of the sample. The specimen sequenced was peripheral blood. Every receptor here comes from a human donor in a cohort sampled during active COVID-19.

The J gene is TRBJ2-7, the V gene TRBV19; D may be TRBD1 (6 bases). V was trimmed by 6 bases and J by 3 bases, leaving 18 bases between them. The germline CDR1 and CDR2 sequences are LNHDA and SQIVND (reference sequence). This CDR3 has 15 amino acids. The CDR3 protein is CASRPLDDRNYEQYF. DNA for the CDR3: TGTGCCAGTAGACCCCTAGACGACAGGAACTACGAGCAGTACTTC.

J is TRBJ2-6 and V is TRBV4-2; 7 bases agree with TRBD2. Germline CDR1 reads LGHNA; CDR2 reads YNFKEQ. V lost 4 bases, J lost 1 base, and 7 bases stayed unmatched. This CDR3 is built from 17 residues. The CDR3 region has the DNA TGTGCCAGCAGCCGGGGGGGTAGAAATTCTGGGGCCAACGTCCTGACTTTC. It codes for CASSRGGRNSGANVLTF.

The chain uses TRBV7-8 and TRBJ2-7; 8 bases are a match to TRBD1. Germline-derived CDR1 and CDR2 are SGHVS and FQNEAQ. V shed 1 base and J 4 bases; nucleotides not matched to a gene: 6. The CDR3 totals 15 residues. This chain's CDR3 is CASSLGPGQVYEQYF. The CDR3 DNA reads TGTGCCAGCAGCTTAGGACCGGGACAGGTTTACGAGCAGTACTTC.

The chain is built from TRBV18 and TRBJ2-7, with 9 bases lining up with TRBD1. The trim removed 6 bases at V and 2 bases at J, leaving 5 bases unmatched. Germline V gene data show CDR1 as KGHSH and CDR2 as LQKENI. The CDR3 spans 14 residues. CDR3 sequence reads: CASSPGTGTYEQYF. Here the CDR3 DNA reads TGTGCCAGCTCTCCGGGGACAGGGACCTACGAGCAGTACTTC.

The rearrangement links TRBV5-1 to TRBJ2-7; D not resolved. The germline CDR1 and CDR2 sequences are SGHRS and YFSETQ. Trimming took off 0 bases at V and 2 bases at J, with 9 bases between the two ends. This CDR3 is built from 14 residues. The CDR3 spells CASSLVRQTYEQYF. In DNA, the CDR3 is TGCGCCAGCAGCTTGGTGCGTCAAACCTACGAGCAGTACTTC.

The chain combines TRBV7-9 with TRBJ1-4; D is perhaps TRBD1 (5 bases). Germline values: CDR1 SEHNR, CDR2 FQNEAQ (reference sequence). The V gene lost 1 base and the J gene lost 6 bases, with 12 bases spanning the gap. This CDR3 region has 15 residues. CDR3 coding DNA: TGTGCCAGCAGCTTAGTCCGGACATCTCATGAAAAACTGTTTTTT. Its protein product is CASSLVRTSHEKLFF. Filled out from reference TRBV7-9 and TRBJ1-4, the complete variable domain reads DTGVSQNPRHKITKRGQNVTFRCDPISEHNRLYWYRQTLGQGPEFLTYFQNEAQLEKSRLLSDRFSAERPKGSFSTLEIQRTEQGDSAMYLCASSLVRTSHEKLFFGSGTQLSVL.

The J gene is TRBJ1-1, the V gene TRBV11-2; TRBD1 might be the D (6 bases). Trimming removed 5 bases at V and 6 bases at J, with 19 bases between. This CDR3 spans 15 amino acids. Germline CDR1 is SGHAT and CDR2 is FQNNGV. The CDR3 loop is CASSLLWGQGAEAFF. The CDR3, as DNA: TGTGCCAGCAGCCTCCTCTGGGGGCAAGGGGCTGAAGCTTTCTTT.

J is TRBJ1-2 and V is TRBV5-1; D uncertain. Per the germline V gene, CDR1 is SGHRS and CDR2 is YFSETQ. V lost 0 bases and J lost 5, with 8 bases in between. CDR3 size: 13 residues. The CDR3 sequence: CASSLGQDYGYTF. In nucleotides, the CDR3 is TGCGCCAGCAGCTTGGGGCAGGATTATGGCTACACCTTC.